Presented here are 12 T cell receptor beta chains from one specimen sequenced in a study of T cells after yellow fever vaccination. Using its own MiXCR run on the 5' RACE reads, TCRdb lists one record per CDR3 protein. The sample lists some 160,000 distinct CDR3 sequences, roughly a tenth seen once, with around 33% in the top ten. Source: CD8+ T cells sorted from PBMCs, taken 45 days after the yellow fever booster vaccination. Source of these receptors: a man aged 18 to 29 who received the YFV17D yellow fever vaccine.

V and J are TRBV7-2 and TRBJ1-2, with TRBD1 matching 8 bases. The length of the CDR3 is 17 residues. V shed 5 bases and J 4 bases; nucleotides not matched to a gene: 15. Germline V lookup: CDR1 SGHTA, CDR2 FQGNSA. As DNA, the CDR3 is TGTGCCAGCAGCCACCTCGGGACAGGACCTATCTCCTATGGCTACACCTTC. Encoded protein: CASSHLGTGPISYGYTF. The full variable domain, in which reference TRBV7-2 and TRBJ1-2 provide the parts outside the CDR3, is GAGVSQSPSNKVTEKGKDVELRCDPISGHTALYWYRQSLGQGLEFLIYFQGNSAPDKSGLPSDRFSAERTGGSVSTLTIQRTQQEDSAVYLCASSHLGTGPISYGYTFGSGTRLTVV.

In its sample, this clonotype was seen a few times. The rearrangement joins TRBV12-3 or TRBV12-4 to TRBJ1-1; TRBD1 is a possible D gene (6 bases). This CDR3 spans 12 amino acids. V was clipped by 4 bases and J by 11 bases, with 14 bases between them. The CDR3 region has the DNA TGTGCCAGCAGTTCACCCGACAGGACGGCTTTCTTT. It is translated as CASSSPDRTAFF.

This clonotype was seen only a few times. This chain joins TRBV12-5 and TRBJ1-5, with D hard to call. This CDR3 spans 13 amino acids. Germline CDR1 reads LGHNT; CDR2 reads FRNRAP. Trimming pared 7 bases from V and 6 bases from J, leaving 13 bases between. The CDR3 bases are TGTGCTAGTGCCACCTCAGTTACTCAGCCCCAGCATTTT. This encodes CASATSVTQPQHF.

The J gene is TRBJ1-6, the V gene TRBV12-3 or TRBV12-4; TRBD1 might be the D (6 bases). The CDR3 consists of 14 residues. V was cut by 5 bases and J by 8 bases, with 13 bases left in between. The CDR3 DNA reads TGTGCCAGCAGTCAAACAGGGTCTCATTCACCCCTCCACTTT. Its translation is CASSQTGSHSPLHF.

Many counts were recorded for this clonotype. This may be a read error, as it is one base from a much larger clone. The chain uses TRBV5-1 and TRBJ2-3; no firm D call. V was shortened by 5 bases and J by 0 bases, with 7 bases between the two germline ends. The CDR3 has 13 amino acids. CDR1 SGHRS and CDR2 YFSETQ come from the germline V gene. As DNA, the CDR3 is TGCGCCAGCAGGACGGACAGCACAGATACGCAGTATTTT. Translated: CASRTDSTDTQYF.

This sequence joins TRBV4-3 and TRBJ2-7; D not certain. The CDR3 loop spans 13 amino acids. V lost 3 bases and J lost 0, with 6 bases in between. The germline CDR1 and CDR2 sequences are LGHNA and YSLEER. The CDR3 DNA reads TGCGCCAGCAGCCAGGGCAGCTCCTACGAGCAGTACTTC. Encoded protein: CASSQGSSYEQYF.

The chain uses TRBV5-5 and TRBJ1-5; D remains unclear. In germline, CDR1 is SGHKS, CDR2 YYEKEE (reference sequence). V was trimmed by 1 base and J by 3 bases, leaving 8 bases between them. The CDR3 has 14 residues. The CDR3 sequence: CASSLLQYNQPQHF. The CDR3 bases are TGTGCCAGCAGCTTGCTCCAATACAATCAGCCCCAGCATTTT.

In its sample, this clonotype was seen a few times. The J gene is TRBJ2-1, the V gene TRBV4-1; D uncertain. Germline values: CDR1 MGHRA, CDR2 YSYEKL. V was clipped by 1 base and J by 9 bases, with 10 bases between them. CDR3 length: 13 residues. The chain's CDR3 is CASSQVGGAEQFF. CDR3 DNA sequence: TGCGCCAGCAGCCAAGTCGGTGGCGCTGAGCAGTTCTTC.

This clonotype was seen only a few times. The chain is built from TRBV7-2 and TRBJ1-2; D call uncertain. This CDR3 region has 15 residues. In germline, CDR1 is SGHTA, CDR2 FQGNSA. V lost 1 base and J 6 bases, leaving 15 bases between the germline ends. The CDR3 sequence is CASSLDIEGGNGYTF. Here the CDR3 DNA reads TGTGCCAGCAGCTTAGATATAGAGGGAGGGAATGGCTACACCTTC.

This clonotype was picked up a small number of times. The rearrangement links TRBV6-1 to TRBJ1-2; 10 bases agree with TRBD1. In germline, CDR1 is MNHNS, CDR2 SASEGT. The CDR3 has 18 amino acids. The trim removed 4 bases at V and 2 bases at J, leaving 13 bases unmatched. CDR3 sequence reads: CASSVPTMSGQGNYGYTF. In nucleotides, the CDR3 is TGTGCCAGCAGTGTCCCAACCATGTCGGGACAGGGGAACTATGGCTACACCTTC.

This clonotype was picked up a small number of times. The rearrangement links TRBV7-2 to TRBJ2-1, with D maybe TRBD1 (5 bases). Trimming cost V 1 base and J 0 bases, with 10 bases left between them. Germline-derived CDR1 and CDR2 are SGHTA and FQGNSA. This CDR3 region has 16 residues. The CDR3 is CASSLVGDSSYNEQFF. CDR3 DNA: TGTGCCAGCAGCTTAGTAGGGGATAGCTCCTACAATGAGCAGTTCTTC.

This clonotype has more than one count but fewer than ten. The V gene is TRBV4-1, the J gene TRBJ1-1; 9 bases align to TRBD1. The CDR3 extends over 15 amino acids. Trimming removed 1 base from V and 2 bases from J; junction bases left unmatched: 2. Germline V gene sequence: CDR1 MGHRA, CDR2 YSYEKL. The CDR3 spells CASSQADRGNTEAFF. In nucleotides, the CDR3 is TGCGCCAGCAGCCAAGCGGACAGGGGCAACACTGAAGCTTTCTTT.